The rows below give T cell receptor beta chains drawn from one sample of a study of blood T cells in healthy people across ages. TCRdb analysed the 5' RACE reads with MiXCR anew, one entry per CDR3 protein. The profile shows approximately 810,000 distinct CDR3 sequences, 29% of them singletons. The sequenced sample was blood. The receptors originated from a woman aged 80 or over in good health. The CDR3 runs from the conserved cysteine through the conserved F or W. Fields, in order: V gene, J gene, CDR3 length, D gene, CDR3 protein. D genes are given only for firm matches.

>TRBV5-1|TRBJ1-2|14|NA
CASSTDSDFYGYTF
>TRBV20-1|TRBJ1-2|10|NA
CSARRYDYTF
>TRBV5-1|TRBJ2-7|20|TRBD2
CASSPGPIIAGGPRNREQYF
>TRBV7-2|TRBJ2-5|17|TRBD2
CASSLDTSGSTYNEQYF
>TRBV3-1|TRBJ2-3|15|NA
CASSQRDRVADTQYF
>TRBV4-3|TRBJ2-5|13|NA
CASSQDLRERQYF
>TRBV12-3/TRBV12-4|TRBJ2-3|15|TRBD2
CASSYSGGRTDAEYF
>TRBV11-2|TRBJ1-5|14|NA
CASSLQGTGQPQHF
>TRBV24-1|TRBJ1-1|13|NA
CATSDGTPGLAFF
>TRBV10-3|TRBJ2-1|16|TRBD2
CAISSRTSGVNNEQFF
>TRBV5-1|TRBJ2-4|15|NA
CASSLNGLAKNIQYF
>TRBV5-5|TRBJ2-6|16|NA
CASSLLRDPGANVLTF
>TRBV25-1|TRBJ1-4|13|NA
CASNRGANEKRFF
>TRBV27|TRBJ1-5|16|TRBD1
CASSPYGQGSNQPQHF
>TRBV10-3|TRBJ2-2|14|NA
CAISDWQSTGELFF
>TRBV27|TRBJ2-1|16|NA
CASSLSTNLGLTGQFF
>TRBV7-9|TRBJ2-1|15|NA
CASSPFGLPYNEQFF
>TRBV6-6|TRBJ2-3|17|NA
CASSYLSGRALTDTQYF
>TRBV3-1|TRBJ2-1|16|NA
CASSQRPLAPYNEQFF
>TRBV12-3/TRBV12-4|TRBJ1-1|11|NA
CAGSRGNEAFF
>TRBV6-4|TRBJ2-4|14|NA
CASSEAPGSNIQYF
>TRBV14|TRBJ1-2|15|NA
CASSQDRALRYGYTF
>TRBV6-1|TRBJ2-3|17|TRBD1
CASTPVATGLGADTQYF
>TRBV27|TRBJ2-5|14|NA
CASSTRNVRETQYF
>TRBV6-6|TRBJ1-2|14|TRBD1
CASSGRGQDYGCTF
>TRBV27|TRBJ2-1|14|NA
CASSSVGASNEQFF
>TRBV28|TRBJ2-2|15|TRBD2
CASSWGGMNTGELFF
>TRBV10-2|TRBJ1-1|13|NA
CASQNAGRTEAFF
>TRBV29-1|TRBJ1-1|12|NA
CSVEGVDTEAFF
>TRBV15|TRBJ1-2|13|NA
CATSRDGVYGYTF
>TRBV5-1|TRBJ2-6|17|TRBD1
CASSPFGTVSGANVLTF
>TRBV29-1|TRBJ2-3|14|NA
CSVAHAGNTDTQYF
>TRBV15|TRBJ2-5|16|NA
CATSSPDRGRRETQYF
>TRBV30|TRBJ1-5|15|NA
CAWSNGMHSNQPQHF
>TRBV4-1|TRBJ1-2|15|NA
CASTQKEGENYGYTF
>TRBV7-8|TRBJ2-3|15|NA
CASSPPGTSYDTQYF
>TRBV12-3/TRBV12-4|TRBJ2-1|12|NA
CATKPEGNEQFF
>TRBV12-5|NA|12|NA
CASGLSPETQYF
>TRBV5-6|TRBJ1-2|14|NA
CASSLRSAGYGYTF
>TRBV6-5|TRBJ1-6|15|NA
CASRTDSIYNSPLHF
>TRBV3-1|TRBJ2-3|15|TRBD1
CASSQVETGADTQYF
>TRBV6-2/TRBV6-3|TRBJ1-1|12|NA
CASSYAMDEAFF
>TRBV6-2/TRBV6-3|TRBJ1-1|15|TRBD1
CASSYPQTGDTEAFF
>TRBV2|TRBJ1-5|14|NA
CASSETLSNQPQHF
>TRBV10-3|TRBJ2-5|11|NA
CAISERETQYF
>TRBV27|TRBJ2-7|16|NA
CASSFVGIPIIDEQYF
>TRBV20-1|TRBJ2-3|15|NA
CSAPSRTKPTDTQYF
>TRBV11-2|TRBJ2-6|16|NA
CASSLDPGFGANVLTF
>TRBV29-1|TRBJ2-7|14|TRBD1
CSVRQGESSYEQYF
>TRBV11-2|TRBJ2-1|16|NA
CASSPASSSSYNEQFF
>TRBV20-1|TRBJ2-7|13|NA
CSASSGSSYEQYF
>TRBV6-2/TRBV6-3|TRBJ1-1|12|NA
CASSKFLAEAFF
>TRBV20-1|TRBJ2-1|15|TRBD2
CSARDISGTHNEQFF
>TRBV7-2|TRBJ2-7|11|NA
CASSAAGEQYF